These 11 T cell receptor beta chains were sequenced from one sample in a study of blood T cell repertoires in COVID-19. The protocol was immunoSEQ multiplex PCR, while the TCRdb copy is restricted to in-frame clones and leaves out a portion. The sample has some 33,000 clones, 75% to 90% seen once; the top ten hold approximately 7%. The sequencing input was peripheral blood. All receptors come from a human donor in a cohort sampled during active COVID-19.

The CDR3: CASSETGTGNQPQHF. The CDR3 region has the DNA TGTGCCAGCAGCGAGACCGGGACAGGCAATCAGCCCCAGCATTTT. The chain is built from TRBV28 and TRBJ1-5; 7 nucleotides line up with TRBD1. Trimming at V came to 6 bases and at J to 2 bases, leaving 7 bases not matched to a gene. The CDR3 loop spans 15 amino acids. CDR1 and CDR2 (germline): MDHEN, SYDVKM.

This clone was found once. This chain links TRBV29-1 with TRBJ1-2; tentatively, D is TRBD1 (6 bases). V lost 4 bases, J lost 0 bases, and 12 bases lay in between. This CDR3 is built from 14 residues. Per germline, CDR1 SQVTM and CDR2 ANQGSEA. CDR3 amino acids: CSVVGRGTNYGYTF. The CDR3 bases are TGCAGCGTTGTGGGCAGGGGTACTAACTATGGCTACACCTTC.

CDR3 DNA sequence: TGTGCCAGCAGCGCCTGGGCGGGGGGAACTAATGAAAAACTGTTTTTT. Protein: CASSAWAGGTNEKLFF. The rearrangement links TRBV9 to TRBJ1-4, with D possibly being TRBD1 (5 bases). The CDR3 runs 16 residues. Trimming pared 3 bases from V and 1 base from J, leaving 13 bases between. Germline V CDR1 and CDR2: SGDLS, YYNGEE.

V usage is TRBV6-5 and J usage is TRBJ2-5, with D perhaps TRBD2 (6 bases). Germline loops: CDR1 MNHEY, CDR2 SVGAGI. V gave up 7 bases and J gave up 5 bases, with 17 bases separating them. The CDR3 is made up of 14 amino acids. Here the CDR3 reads CASTPTWGVETQYF. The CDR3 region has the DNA TGTGCCAGCACCCCGACGTGGGGGGTGGAGACCCAGTACTTC.

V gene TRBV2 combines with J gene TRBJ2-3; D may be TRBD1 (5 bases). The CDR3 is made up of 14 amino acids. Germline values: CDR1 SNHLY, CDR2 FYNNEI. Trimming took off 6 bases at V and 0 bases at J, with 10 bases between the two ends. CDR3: CASRGVVSTDTQYF. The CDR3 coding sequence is TGTGCCAGCAGAGGGGTGGTTAGCACAGATACGCAGTATTTT.

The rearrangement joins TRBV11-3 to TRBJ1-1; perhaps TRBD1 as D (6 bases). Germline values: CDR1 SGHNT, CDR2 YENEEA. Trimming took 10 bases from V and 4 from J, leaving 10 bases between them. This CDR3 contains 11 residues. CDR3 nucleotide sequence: TGTGCCATTTCGGACAGCACTGAAGCTTTCTTT. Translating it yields CAISDSTEAFF. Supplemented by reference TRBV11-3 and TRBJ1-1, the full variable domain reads EAGVVQSPRYKIIEKKQPVAFWCNPISGHNTLYWYLQNLGQGPELLIRYENEEAVDDSQLPKDRFSAERLKGVDSTLKIQPAELGDSAVYLCAISDSTEAFFGQGTRLTVV.

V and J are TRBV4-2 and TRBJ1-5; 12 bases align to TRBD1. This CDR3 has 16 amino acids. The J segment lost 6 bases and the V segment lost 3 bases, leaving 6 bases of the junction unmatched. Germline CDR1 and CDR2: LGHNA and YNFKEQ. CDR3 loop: CASSQGGQGAVQPQHF. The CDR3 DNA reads TGTGCCAGCAGCCAGGGGGGACAGGGGGCTGTTCAGCCCCAGCATTTT.

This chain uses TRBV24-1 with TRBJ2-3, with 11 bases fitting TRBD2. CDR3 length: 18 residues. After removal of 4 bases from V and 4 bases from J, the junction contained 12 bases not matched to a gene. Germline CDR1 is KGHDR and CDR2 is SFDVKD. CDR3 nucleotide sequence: TGTGCCACCAGTGACCGGACTAGGGGTAGCGGGGGGGCAGATACGCAGTATTTT. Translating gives CATSDRTRGSGGADTQYF.

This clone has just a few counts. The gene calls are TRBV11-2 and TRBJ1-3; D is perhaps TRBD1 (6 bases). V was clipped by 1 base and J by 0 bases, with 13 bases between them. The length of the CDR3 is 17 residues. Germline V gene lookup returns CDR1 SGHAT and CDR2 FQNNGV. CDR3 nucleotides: TGTGCCAGCAGCTTAGTTCGGGGGGCCTTCTCTGGAAACACCATATATTTT. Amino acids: CASSLVRGAFSGNTIYF.

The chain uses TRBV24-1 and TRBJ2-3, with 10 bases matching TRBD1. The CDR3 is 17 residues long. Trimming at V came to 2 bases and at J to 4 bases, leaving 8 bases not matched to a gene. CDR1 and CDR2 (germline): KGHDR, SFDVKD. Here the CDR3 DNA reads TGTGCCACCAGTGATTGGGCTCAGGGACAGGGGCCAGATACGCAGTATTTT. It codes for CATSDWAQGQGPDTQYF.

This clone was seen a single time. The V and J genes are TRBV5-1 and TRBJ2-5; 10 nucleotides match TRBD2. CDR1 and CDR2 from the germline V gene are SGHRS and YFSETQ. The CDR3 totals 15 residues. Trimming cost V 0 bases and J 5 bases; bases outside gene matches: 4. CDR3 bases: TGCGCCAGCAGCTTGGCCCCTAGCGGGGGTGAGACCCAGTACTTC. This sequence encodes CASSLAPSGGETQYF.